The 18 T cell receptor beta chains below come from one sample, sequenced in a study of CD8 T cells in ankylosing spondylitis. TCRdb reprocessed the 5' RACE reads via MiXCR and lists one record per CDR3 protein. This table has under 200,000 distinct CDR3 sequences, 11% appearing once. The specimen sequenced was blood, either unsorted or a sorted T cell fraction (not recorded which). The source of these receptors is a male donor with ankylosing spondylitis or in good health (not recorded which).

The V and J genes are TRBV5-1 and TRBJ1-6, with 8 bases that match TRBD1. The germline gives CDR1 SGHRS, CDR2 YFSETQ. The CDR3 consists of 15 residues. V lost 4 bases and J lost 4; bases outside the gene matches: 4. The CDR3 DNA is TGCGCCAGCAGCGCAAGACAGGGGTATAATTCACCCCTCCACTTT. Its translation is CASSARQGYNSPLHF.

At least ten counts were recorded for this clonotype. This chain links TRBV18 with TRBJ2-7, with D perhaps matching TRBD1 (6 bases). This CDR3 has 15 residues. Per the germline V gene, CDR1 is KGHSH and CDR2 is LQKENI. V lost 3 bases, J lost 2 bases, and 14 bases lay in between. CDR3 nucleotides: TGTGCCAGCTCACCGGGGGCGACAGTAACCTACGAGCAGTACTTC. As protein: CASSPGATVTYEQYF.

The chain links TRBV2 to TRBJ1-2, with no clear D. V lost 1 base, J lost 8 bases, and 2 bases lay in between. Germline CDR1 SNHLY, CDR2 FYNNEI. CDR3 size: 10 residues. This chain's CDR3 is CASSEEGYTF. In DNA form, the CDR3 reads TGTGCCAGCAGTGAAGAGGGCTACACCTTC. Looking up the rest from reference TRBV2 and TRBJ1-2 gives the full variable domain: EPEVTQTPSHQVTQMGQEVILRCVPISNHLYFYWYRQILGQKVEFLVSFYNNEISEKSEIFDDQFSVERPDGSNFTLKIRSTKLEDSAMYFCASSEEGYTFGSGTRLTVV.

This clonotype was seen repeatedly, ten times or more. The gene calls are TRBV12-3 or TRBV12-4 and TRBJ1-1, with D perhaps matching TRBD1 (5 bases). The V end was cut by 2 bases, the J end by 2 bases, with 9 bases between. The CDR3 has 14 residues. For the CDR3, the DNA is TGTGCCAGCAGTTTAACAGGTGTAAACACTGAAGCTTTCTTT. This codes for CASSLTGVNTEAFF.

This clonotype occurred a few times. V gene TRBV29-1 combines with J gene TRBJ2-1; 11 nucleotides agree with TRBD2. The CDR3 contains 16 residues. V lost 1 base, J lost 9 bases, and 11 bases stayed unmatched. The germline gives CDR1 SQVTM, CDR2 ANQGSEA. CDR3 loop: CSVEVGALAGVTEQFF. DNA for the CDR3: TGCAGCGTTGAAGTTGGCGCACTAGCGGGAGTGACTGAGCAGTTCTTC.

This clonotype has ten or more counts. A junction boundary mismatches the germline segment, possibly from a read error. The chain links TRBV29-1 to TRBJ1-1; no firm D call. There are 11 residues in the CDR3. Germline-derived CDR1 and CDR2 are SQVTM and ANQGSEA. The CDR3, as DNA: TGCAGCGTTGGTGAGAACTCTGAAGCTTTCTTT. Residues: CSVGENSEAFF.

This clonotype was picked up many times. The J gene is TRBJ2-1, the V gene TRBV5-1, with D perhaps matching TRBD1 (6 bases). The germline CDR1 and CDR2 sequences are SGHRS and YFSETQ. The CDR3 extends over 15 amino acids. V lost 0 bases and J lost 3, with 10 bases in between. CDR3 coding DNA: TGCGCCAGCAGCTTGGGACAGGTGGGCTACAATGAGCAGTTCTTC. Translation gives CASSLGQVGYNEQFF.

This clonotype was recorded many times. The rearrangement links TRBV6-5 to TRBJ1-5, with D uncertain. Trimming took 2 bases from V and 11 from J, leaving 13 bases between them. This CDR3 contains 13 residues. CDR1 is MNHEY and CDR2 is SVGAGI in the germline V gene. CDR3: CASSYPGSRTQHF. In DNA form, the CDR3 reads TGTGCCAGCAGTTACCCCGGGAGTAGGACCCAGCATTTT.

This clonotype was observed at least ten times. Here the CDR3 DNA reads TGTGCCAGCAGTCGCCGCCTTCGGGACGTTATCGCAAACACCATATATTTT. Its translation: CASSRRLRDVIANTIYF. V is TRBV2 and J is TRBJ1-3, with D perhaps TRBD1 (5 bases). Germline CDR1 is SNHLY and CDR2 is FYNNEI. Trimming removed 5 bases from V and 6 bases from J, with 23 bases in between. This CDR3 has 17 residues.

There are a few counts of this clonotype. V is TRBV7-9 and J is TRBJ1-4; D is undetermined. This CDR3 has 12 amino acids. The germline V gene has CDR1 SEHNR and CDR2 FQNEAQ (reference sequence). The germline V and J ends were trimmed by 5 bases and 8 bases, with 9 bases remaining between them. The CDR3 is CASSPLREKLFF. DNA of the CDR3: TGTGCCAGCAGCCCTCTGCGCGAAAAACTGTTTTTT.

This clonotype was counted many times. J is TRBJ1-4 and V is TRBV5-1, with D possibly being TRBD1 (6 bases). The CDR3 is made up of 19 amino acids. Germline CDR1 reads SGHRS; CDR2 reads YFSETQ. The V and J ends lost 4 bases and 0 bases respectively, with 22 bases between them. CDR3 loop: CASSLPDSDPKTTNEKLFF. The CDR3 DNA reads TGCGCCAGCAGCCTGCCGGACAGCGACCCAAAGACAACTAATGAAAAACTGTTTTTT.

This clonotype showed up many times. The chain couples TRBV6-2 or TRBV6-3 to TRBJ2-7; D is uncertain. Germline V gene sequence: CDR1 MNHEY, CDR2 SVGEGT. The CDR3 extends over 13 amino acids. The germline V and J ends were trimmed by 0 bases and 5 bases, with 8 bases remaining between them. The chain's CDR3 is CASSYSLTDEQYF. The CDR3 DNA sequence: TGTGCCAGCAGTTACTCCCTCACCGACGAGCAGTACTTC.

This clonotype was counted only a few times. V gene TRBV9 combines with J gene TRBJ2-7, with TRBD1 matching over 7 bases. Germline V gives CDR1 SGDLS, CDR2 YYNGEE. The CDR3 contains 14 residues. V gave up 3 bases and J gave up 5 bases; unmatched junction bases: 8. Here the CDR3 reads CASSATGYGDEQYF. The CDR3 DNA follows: TGTGCCAGCAGCGCGACAGGGTACGGGGACGAGCAGTACTTC.

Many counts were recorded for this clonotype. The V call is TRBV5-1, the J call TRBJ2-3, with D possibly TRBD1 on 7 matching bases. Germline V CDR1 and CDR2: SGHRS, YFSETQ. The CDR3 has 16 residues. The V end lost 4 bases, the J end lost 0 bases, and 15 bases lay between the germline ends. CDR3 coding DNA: TGCGCCAGCAGCCCCCAGGAGGGGGCTAGCACAGATACGCAGTATTTT. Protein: CASSPQEGASTDTQYF.

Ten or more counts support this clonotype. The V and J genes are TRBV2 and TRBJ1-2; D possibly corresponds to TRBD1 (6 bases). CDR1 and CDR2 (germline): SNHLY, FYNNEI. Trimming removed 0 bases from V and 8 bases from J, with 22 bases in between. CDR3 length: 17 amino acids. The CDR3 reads CASSEAVDGEAGDGYTF. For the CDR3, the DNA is TGTGCCAGCAGTGAAGCCGTGGATGGGGAGGCAGGGGACGGCTACACCTTC.

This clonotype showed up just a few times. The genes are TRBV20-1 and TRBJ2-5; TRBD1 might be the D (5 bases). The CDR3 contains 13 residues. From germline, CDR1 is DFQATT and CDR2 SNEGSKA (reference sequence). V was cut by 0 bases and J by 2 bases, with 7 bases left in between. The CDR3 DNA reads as TGCAGTGCTAGAGATACAGGTCAAGAGACCCAGTACTTC. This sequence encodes CSARDTGQETQYF.

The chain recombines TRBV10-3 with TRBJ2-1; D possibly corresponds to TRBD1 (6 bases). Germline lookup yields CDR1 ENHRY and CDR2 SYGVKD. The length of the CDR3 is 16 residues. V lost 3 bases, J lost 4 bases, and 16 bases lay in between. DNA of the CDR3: TGTGCCATCAGTGATCCCGACAGGATATTGTACAATGAGCAGTTCTTC. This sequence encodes CAISDPDRILYNEQFF.

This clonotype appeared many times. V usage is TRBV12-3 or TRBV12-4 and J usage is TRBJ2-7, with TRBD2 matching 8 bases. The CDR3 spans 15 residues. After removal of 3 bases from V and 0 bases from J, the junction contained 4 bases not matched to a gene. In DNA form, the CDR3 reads TGTGCCAGCAGTTTCCCGGGGGGGGCCTCCTACGAGCAGTACTTC. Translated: CASSFPGGASYEQYF.